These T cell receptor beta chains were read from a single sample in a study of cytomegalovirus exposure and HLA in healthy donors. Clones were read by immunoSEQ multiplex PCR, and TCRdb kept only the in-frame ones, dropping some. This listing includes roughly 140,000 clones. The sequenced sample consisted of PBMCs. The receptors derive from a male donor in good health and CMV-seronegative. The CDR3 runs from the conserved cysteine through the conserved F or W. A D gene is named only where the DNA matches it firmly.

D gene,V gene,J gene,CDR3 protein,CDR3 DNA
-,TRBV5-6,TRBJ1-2,CASSSGGVGYTF,TGTGCCAGCAGCTCAGGCGGGGTAGGCTACACCTTC
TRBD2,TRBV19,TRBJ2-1,CASTTLAGENNEQFF,TGTGCCAGTACCACCCTAGCGGGAGAGAACAATGAGCAGTTCTTC
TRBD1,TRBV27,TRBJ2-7,CASSLTGNYEQYF,TGTGCCAGCAGCTTGACAGGGAACTACGAGCAGTACTTC
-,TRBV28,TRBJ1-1,CASSIGGVETEAFF,TGTGCCAGCAGTATTGGGGGGGTTGAGACTGAAGCTTTCTTT
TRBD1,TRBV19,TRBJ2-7,CAAGDRGTYEQYF,TGTGCCGCCGGAGACAGGGGGACCTACGAGCAGTACTTC
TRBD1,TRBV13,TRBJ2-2,CASSLGFVSGQGVGTGELFF,TGTGCCAGCAGCTTAGGTTTTGTATCCGGACAGGGCGTAGGCACCGGGGAGCTGTTTTTT
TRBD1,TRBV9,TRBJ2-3,CASSVSGTGWMDTQYF,TGTGCCAGCAGCGTATCCGGGACAGGGTGGATGGATACGCAGTATTTT
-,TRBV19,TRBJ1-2,CASSESGYGYTF,TGTGCCAGTAGCGAATCGGGATATGGCTACACCTTC
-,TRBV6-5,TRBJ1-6,CASSYGRSGSPLHF,TGTGCCAGCAGTTACGGGAGGAGTGGATCACCCCTCCACTTT
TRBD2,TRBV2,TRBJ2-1,CASNPSGASYNEQFF,TGTGCCAGCAACCCAAGCGGGGCCTCCTACAATGAGCAGTTCTTC
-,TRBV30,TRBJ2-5,CAWSRIGVAETQYF,TGTGCCTGGAGTAGAATCGGGGTTGCGGAGACCCAGTACTTC
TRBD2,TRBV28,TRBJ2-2,CASGQISGKTGELFF,TGTGCCAGCGGGCAAATAAGCGGGAAGACCGGGGAGCTGTTTTTT
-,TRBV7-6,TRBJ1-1,CASRFDEVTEAFF,TGTGCCAGCAGGTTTGACGAGGTGACTGAAGCTTTCTTT
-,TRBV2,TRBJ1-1,CAKHPTGNTEAFF,TGTGCCAAGCACCCGACAGGGAACACTGAAGCTTTCTTT
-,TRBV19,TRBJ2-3,CASSIAGLFSTDTQYF,TGTGCCAGTAGTATTGCGGGTCTATTTAGCACAGATACGCAGTATTTT
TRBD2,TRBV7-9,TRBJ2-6,CASSYTGGSGDSGANVLTF,TGTGCCAGCAGCTATACCGGTGGTAGCGGGGACTCTGGGGCCAACGTCCTGACTTTC
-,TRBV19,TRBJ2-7,CASSIEQGYSYEQYF,TGTGCCAGTAGTATAGAGCAGGGTTATTCCTACGAGCAGTACTTC
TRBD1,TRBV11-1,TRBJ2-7,CASSGDSYEQYF,TGTGCCAGCAGCGGGGACAGCTACGAGCAGTACTTC
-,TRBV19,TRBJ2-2,CAAGKQITGELFF,TGTGCCGCCGGGAAGCAGATCACCGGGGAGCTGTTTTTT
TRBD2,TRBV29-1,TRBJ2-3,CSVRLAGGRGTQYF,TGCAGCGTTAGACTAGCGGGGGGCCGGGGTACGCAGTATTTT
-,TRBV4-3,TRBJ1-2,CASSQEGSGGYGYTF,TGCGCCAGCAGCCAAGAGGGTTCGGGGGGCTATGGCTACACCTTC
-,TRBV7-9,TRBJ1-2,CASSPTGLGNYGYTF,TGTGCCAGCAGTCCGACGGGGTTAGGGAACTATGGCTACACCTTC
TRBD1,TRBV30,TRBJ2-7,CAWSVWTGIYEQYF,TGTGCCTGGAGTGTTTGGACAGGGATCTACGAGCAGTACTTC
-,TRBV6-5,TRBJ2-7,CASYSNREGYEQYF,TGTGCCAGCTATTCTAACAGGGAGGGCTACGAGCAGTACTTC
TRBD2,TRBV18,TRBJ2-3,CASSGGGLGDTQYF,TGTGCCAGCTCAGGCGGGGGGCTTGGAGATACGCAGTATTTT
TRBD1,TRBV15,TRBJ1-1,CATSRTGDRRANTEAFF,TGTGCCACCAGCAGAACCGGGGACAGACGCGCGAACACTGAAGCTTTCTTT
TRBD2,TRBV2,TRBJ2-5,CASSLPLLAGEETQYF,TGTGCCAGCAGCCTTCCCCTACTAGCGGGGGAAGAGACCCAGTACTTC
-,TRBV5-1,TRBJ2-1,CASAYGGQNEQFF,TGCGCCAGCGCCTACGGGGGGCAAAATGAGCAGTTCTTC
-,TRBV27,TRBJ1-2,CASSPGDGGYGYTF,TGTGCCAGCAGTCCAGGGGACGGAGGCTATGGCTACACCTTC
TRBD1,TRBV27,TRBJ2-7,CASKIDREYYYEQYF,TGTGCCAGCAAAATTGACAGGGAATATTACTACGAGCAGTACTTC
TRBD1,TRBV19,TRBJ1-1,CASSGQANTEAFF,TGTGCCAGTAGTGGACAGGCGAACACTGAAGCTTTCTTT
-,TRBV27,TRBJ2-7,CASSSPWDKSYEQYF,TGTGCCAGCAGTTCACCTTGGGACAAGTCCTACGAGCAGTACTTC
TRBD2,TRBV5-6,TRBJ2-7,CASSFGLAGGPYEQYF,TGTGCCAGCAGCTTCGGTCTAGCGGGGGGGCCCTACGAGCAGTACTTC
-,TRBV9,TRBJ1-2,CASSPRDTTLYGYTF,TGTGCCAGCAGCCCCCGGGACACAACCCTCTATGGCTACACCTTC
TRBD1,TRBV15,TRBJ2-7,CATSRGGQGAAYEQYF,TGTGCCACCAGCAGAGGCGGTCAGGGGGCTGCGTACGAGCAGTACTTC
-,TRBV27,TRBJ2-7,CASSLGQGFLEQYF,TGTGCCAGCAGTTTAGGGCAGGGTTTTCTCGAGCAGTACTTC
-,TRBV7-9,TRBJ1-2,CASSSFRGEAGYTF,TGTGCCAGCAGCTCCTTTCGGGGGGAAGCTGGCTACACCTTC
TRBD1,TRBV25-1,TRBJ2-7,CASRGQSSYEQYF,TGTGCCAGCAGGGGACAGTCTTCCTACGAGCAGTACTTC
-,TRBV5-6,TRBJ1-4,CASSLTGGTNEKLFF,TGTGCCAGCAGCTTGACGGGTGGAACTAATGAAAAACTGTTTTTT
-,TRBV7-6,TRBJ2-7,CASSSRAYGDEQYF,TGTGCCAGCAGCTCGAGGGCGTATGGGGACGAGCAGTACTTC
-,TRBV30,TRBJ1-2,CAWGGASYGYTF,TGTGCCTGGGGGGGCGCGTCCTATGGCTACACCTTC
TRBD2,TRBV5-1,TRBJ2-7,CASSLDAGGTYEQYF,TGCGCCAGCAGCTTGGATGCGGGAGGGACCTACGAGCAGTACTTC
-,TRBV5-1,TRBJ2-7,CASSPGPGYEQYF,TGCGCCAGCAGCCCCGGGCCGGGATACGAGCAGTACTTC
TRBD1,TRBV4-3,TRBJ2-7,CASSQEWRDRGTYEQYF,TGCGCCAGCAGCCAAGAATGGCGGGACAGGGGCACCTACGAGCAGTACTTC
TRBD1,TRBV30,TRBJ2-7,CAWNGQGAIVEQYF,TGTGCCTGGAACGGACAGGGGGCAATTGTTGAGCAGTACTTC
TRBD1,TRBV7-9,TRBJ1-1,CASSLETGVIIQAFF,TGTGCCAGCAGTCTCGAGACAGGGGTAATTATTCAAGCTTTCTTT
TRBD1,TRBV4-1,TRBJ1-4,CASSQGTGAIEKLFF,TGCGCCAGCAGCCAGGGAACAGGGGCGATTGAAAAACTGTTTTTT
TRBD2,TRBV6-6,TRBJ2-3,CASSLAGGTDTQYF,TGTGCCAGCAGTCTAGCGGGGGGCACAGATACGCAGTATTTT
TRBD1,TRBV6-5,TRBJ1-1,CASSYRDRGPEAFF,TGTGCCAGCAGTTACCGGGACAGGGGGCCAGAAGCTTTCTTT
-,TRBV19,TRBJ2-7,CASSAGWDYEQYF,TGTGCCAGTAGTGCGGGGTGGGACTACGAGCAGTACTTC
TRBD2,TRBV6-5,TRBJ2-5,CASTLAGGPYETQYF,TGTGCCAGCACCCTAGCGGGAGGGCCTTATGAGACCCAGTACTTC
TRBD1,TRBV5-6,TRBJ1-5,CASSWGQNQPQHF,TGTGCCAGCAGCTGGGGACAGAATCAGCCCCAGCATTTT
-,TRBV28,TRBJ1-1,CASSQRQMNTEAFF,TGTGCCAGCAGTCAAAGACAGATGAACACTGAAGCTTTCTTT
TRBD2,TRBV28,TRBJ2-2,CASSRGGPVGELFF,TGTGCCAGCAGTCGGGGGGGGCCAGTCGGGGAGCTGTTTTTT
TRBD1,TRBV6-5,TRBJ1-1,CASRSLGTGASEAFF,TGTGCCAGCAGAAGCTTAGGCACAGGGGCTAGTGAAGCTTTCTTT
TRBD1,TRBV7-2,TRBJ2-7,CASSLETGGWYEQYF,TGTGCCAGCAGCTTAGAAACAGGGGGTTGGTACGAGCAGTACTTC
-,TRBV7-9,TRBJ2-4,CASSSSWGENIQYF,TGTGCCAGCAGTTCTTCCTGGGGGGAAAACATTCAGTACTTC
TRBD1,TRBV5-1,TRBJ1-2,CASSRTGEGTVYGYTF,TGCGCCAGCAGCCGGACAGGAGAAGGGACGGTCTATGGCTACACCTTC
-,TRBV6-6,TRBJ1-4,CASSYGGVNEKLFF,TGTGCCAGCAGTTACGGCGGGGTTAATGAAAAACTGTTTTTT